A single sample is the source of the 10 T cell receptor beta chains below, sequenced in a study of shared clonotypes between healthy human individuals. Sequenced by immunoSEQ multiplex PCR; TCRdb stores in-frame clones only, minus some. The data show more than 2 million clones, 90% to 95% seen once. The sequenced material came from naive CD4+ T cells sorted from blood. Documented subset: CD45RA+ positively selected. The origin of the receptors is a man between 18 and 29 years old in good health.

The rearrangement uses TRBV5-6 and TRBJ1-5, with D tentatively TRBD1 (5 bases). V gave up 4 bases and J gave up 1 base, with 12 bases separating them. In germline, CDR1 is SGHDT, CDR2 YYEEEE. The CDR3 sequence is 15 residues long. For the CDR3, the DNA is TGTGCCAGCAGCCCAGGGAGTCAGAGCAATCAGCCCCAGCATTTT. This encodes CASSPGSQSNQPQHF.

The rearrangement links TRBV11-3 to TRBJ2-1; TRBD2 is a possible D gene (6 bases). Germline CDR1 reads SGHNT; CDR2 reads YENEEA. This CDR3 is built from 14 residues. Trimming cost V 3 bases and J 8 bases, with 14 bases left between them. The CDR3 coding sequence is TGTGCCAGCAGCTTGGGACTGGGAGTGGATGAGCAGTTCTTC. Protein: CASSLGLGVDEQFF.

The chain links TRBV6-1 to TRBJ1-4; D call uncertain. The CDR3 has 16 residues. Trimming left V 0 bases short and J 4 bases short, with 12 bases between. CDR1 MNHNS and CDR2 SASEGT come from the germline V gene. The CDR3 reads CASSEAFGLINEKLFF. The CDR3 nucleotides read TGTGCCAGCAGTGAAGCTTTCGGGCTGATTAATGAAAAACTGTTTTTT.

The chain is built from TRBV7-8 and TRBJ2-7; a weak D match, TRBD1 (5 bases). The CDR3 is 14 residues long. Per the germline V gene, CDR1 is SGHVS and CDR2 is FQNEAQ. V was cut by 6 bases and J by 2 bases, with 14 bases left in between. The CDR3 is CASSSLKGTYEQYF. The CDR3 DNA sequence: TGTGCCAGCAGTTCACTTAAGGGGACCTACGAGCAGTACTTC. The full variable domain, rest sourced from reference TRBV7-8 and TRBJ2-7, is GAGVSQSPRYKVAKRGQDVALRCDPISGHVSLFWYQQALGQGPEFLTYFQNEAQLDKSGLPSDRFFAERPEGSVSTLKIQRTQQEDSAVYLCASSSLKGTYEQYFGPGTRLTVT.

The chain combines TRBV4-3 with TRBJ2-5, with 10 bases identical to TRBD2. V trimming: 0 bases; J trimming: 4 bases; junction bases outside the gene matches: 5. Germline CDR1 LGHNA, CDR2 YSLEER. CDR3 length: 16 amino acids. The CDR3 spells CASSQESGRETETQYF. The CDR3 bases are TGCGCCAGCAGCCAAGAGAGCGGGAGGGAAACAGAGACCCAGTACTTC.

This clone was counted a single time. The CDR3 reads CASSFLTSGDNEQFF. CDR3 DNA: TGTGCCAGCAGCTTTTTGACTAGCGGAGACAATGAGCAGTTCTTC. This chain joins TRBV5-4 and TRBJ2-1; 9 positions agree with TRBD2. Germline trimming cut 2 bases from V and 5 bases from J; bases unmatched to any gene: 5. Germline-derived CDR1 and CDR2 are SGHNT and YYREEE (reference sequence). The CDR3 is made up of 15 amino acids.

To note about this clone: The sample holds other DNA sequences that translate to the same CDR3. The V gene is TRBV11-2, the J gene TRBJ1-1; D unresolved. V was shortened by 1 base and J by 1 base, with 4 bases between the two germline ends. Germline CDR1 is SGHAT and CDR2 is FQNNGV. The CDR3 consists of 13 residues. CDR3 bases: TGTGCCAGCAGCTTAGGTAGGAACACTGAAGCTTTCTTT. Amino acids: CASSLGRNTEAFF. The whole variable domain, remainder taken from reference TRBV11-2 and TRBJ1-1, is EAGVAQSPRYKIIEKRQSVAFWCNPISGHATLYWYQQILGQGPKLLIQFQNNGVVDDSQLPKDRFSAERLKGVDSTLKIQPAKLEDSAVYLCASSLGRNTEAFFGQGTRLTVV.

The V call is TRBV18, the J call TRBJ2-7; 9 bases map to TRBD1. The CDR3 is 15 residues long. Germline loops: CDR1 KGHSH, CDR2 LQKENI. V dropped 4 bases and J dropped 6; count of bases not matched to a gene: 10. The CDR3 DNA follows: TGTGCCAGCTCACAACAGACAGGGGGGCCCTCCGAGCAGTACTTC. Its protein product is CASSQQTGGPSEQYF.

This sequence joins TRBV28 and TRBJ1-6; D gene ambiguous. The germline CDR1 and CDR2 sequences are MDHEN and SYDVKM. V dropped 7 bases and J dropped 2 bases, with 15 bases sitting between them. The CDR3 contains 16 residues. DNA of the CDR3: TGTGCCAGCACCCCAGTGGAGAGTGCCTATAATTCACCCCTCCACTTT. Encoded protein: CASTPVESAYNSPLHF. Full variable domain (rest looked up from reference TRBV28 and TRBJ1-6): DVKVTQSSRYLVKRTGEKVFLECVQDMDHENMFWYRQDPGLGLRLIYFSYDVKMKEKGDIPEGYSVSREKKERFSLILESASTNQTSMYLCASTPVESAYNSPLHFGNGTRLTVT.

This clone was found once. The V gene is TRBV7-3, the J gene TRBJ1-3, with D maybe TRBD1 (5 bases). Germline V gene sequence: CDR1 SGHTA, CDR2 FQGTGA. Deletions cut 11 bases from V and 0 bases from J, with 17 bases between. This CDR3 is built from 15 residues. The CDR3 DNA is TGTGCCTATCCGGGGGGTCGAATCTCTGGAAACACCATATATTTT. Its protein product is CAYPGGRISGNTIYF. The full variable domain, its missing parts supplied by reference TRBV7-3 and TRBJ1-3, is GAGVSQTPSNKVTEKGKYVELRCDPISGHTALYWYRQSLGQGPEFLIYFQGTGAADDSGLPNDRFFAVRPEGSVSTLKIQRTERGDSAVYLCAYPGGRISGNTIYFGEGSWLTVV.